The T cell receptor (beta chain) described here comes from a study of blood T cells in healthy people across ages. The authors ran a second PCR of about 6 to 12 cycles using a sample-barcoded 5' primer and a J-beta primer mix. At least 2.5 million CDR3-containing paired-end reads were obtained per sample. TCRdb processed the 5' RACE reads anew with MiXCR; each CDR3 protein has one entry. The sample shows more than 750,000 distinct CDR3 sequences, 25% to 30% of them seen only once. The CDR3 has 14 amino acids. Looked up from germline, CDR1 is LGHNA and CDR2 is YNFKEQ. Deletions cut 3 bases from V and 2 bases from J, with 11 bases between. These data are also associated with another study on T cells of mothers and their children. That paper adds: It was related mother-child pairs that showed slightly higher overlap than unrelated pairs, without reaching significance.

The sequenced sample consisted of blood. The TCR was taken from a woman in her thirties or forties in good health. The rearrangement joins TRBV4-2 to TRBJ2-7, with D maybe TRBD1 (5 bases). The CDR3 spells CASSQEQGTYEQYF. In DNA, the CDR3 is TGTGCCAGCAGCCAGGAGCAGGGAACCTACGAGCAGTACTTC.